A selection of T cell receptor beta chains follows, all from one sample in a study of cytomegalovirus exposure and HLA in healthy donors. Some clones are missing from TCRdb's copy, which holds only in-frame ones; the method was immunoSEQ multiplex PCR. The sample records over 100,000 clones, approximately 80% being singletons. The source material was PBMCs. The receptors were sampled from a woman aged 18-29 years in good health and CMV-seropositive. The CDR3 runs from the conserved cysteine through the conserved F or W. Fields, in order: J gene, D gene, V gene, clone size, CDR3 DNA, CDR3 protein. The D gene is left open where the match is weak. Clone size is shown for a subset of rows, as once, few, many or a class of expanded clone.

j_call: TRBJ1-1; d_call: NA; v_call: TRBV5-1; clone_size: NA; cdr3_nt: TGCGCCAGCAGCTCCCAGGACACCACTGAAGCTTTCTTT; cdr3_aa: CASSSQDTTEAFF
j_call: TRBJ1-4; d_call: TRBD1; v_call: TRBV6-1; clone_size: NA; cdr3_nt: TGTGCCAGCAGTGAAGGAAGGGGGCGTGCTAATGAAAAACTGTTTTTT; cdr3_aa: CASSEGRGRANEKLFF
j_call: TRBJ2-7; d_call: NA; v_call: TRBV6-1; clone_size: NA; cdr3_nt: TGTGCCAGCCACCGGGGAGATCTGAACGAGCAGTACTTC; cdr3_aa: CASHRGDLNEQYF
j_call: TRBJ2-5; d_call: TRBD2; v_call: TRBV7-8; clone_size: NA; cdr3_nt: TGTGCCAGCAGCTTAGACCCCGGACTAGCGGGAGGATGGGAGACCCAGTACTTC; cdr3_aa: CASSLDPGLAGGWETQYF
j_call: TRBJ2-7; d_call: NA; v_call: TRBV28; clone_size: few; cdr3_nt: TGTGCCAGCAGTTTGCCTCCAGGTGGGGAGCAGTACTTC; cdr3_aa: CASSLPPGGEQYF
j_call: TRBJ1-1; d_call: NA; v_call: TRBV5-4; clone_size: NA; cdr3_nt: TGTGCCAGCAGCTTGGAACAGACTAAAATGAACACTGAAGCTTTCTTT; cdr3_aa: CASSLEQTKMNTEAFF
j_call: TRBJ1-2; d_call: TRBD1; v_call: TRBV28; clone_size: NA; cdr3_nt: TGTGCCAGCAGTACGGCCGGGACAGGGGACTATGGCTACACCTTC; cdr3_aa: CASSTAGTGDYGYTF
j_call: TRBJ2-2; d_call: NA; v_call: TRBV27; clone_size: NA; cdr3_nt: TGTGCCAGCGGATCGAGGGCTTACACCGGGGAGCTGTTTTTT; cdr3_aa: CASGSRAYTGELFF
j_call: TRBJ1-1; d_call: NA; v_call: TRBV7-9; clone_size: NA; cdr3_nt: TGTGCCAGCAGCTACCTACTGCAGGGTGAAGCTTTCTTT; cdr3_aa: CASSYLLQGEAFF
j_call: TRBJ1-5; d_call: NA; v_call: TRBV18; clone_size: once; cdr3_nt: TGTGCCAGCTCACCAGCGCGGGGCTTAGGGCAGCCCCAGCATTTT; cdr3_aa: CASSPARGLGQPQHF
j_call: TRBJ2-2; d_call: TRBD2; v_call: TRBV5-1; clone_size: NA; cdr3_nt: TGCGCCAGCAGCTTGAGCCTAGCGGTAGCCGGGGAGCTGTTTTTT; cdr3_aa: CASSLSLAVAGELFF
j_call: TRBJ1-1; d_call: NA; v_call: TRBV30; clone_size: NA; cdr3_nt: TGTGCCTGGAGTCTTACCCTCCTGCGCGCTGAAGCTTTCTTT; cdr3_aa: CAWSLTLLRAEAFF
j_call: TRBJ2-6; d_call: NA; v_call: TRBV9; clone_size: NA; cdr3_nt: TGTGCCAGCAGCGTAGGACAGGTTAACTCTGGGGCCAACGTCCTGACTTTC; cdr3_aa: CASSVGQVNSGANVLTF
j_call: TRBJ1-1; d_call: NA; v_call: TRBV2; clone_size: NA; cdr3_nt: TGTGCCAGCGGTAAAACAGGGAACACTGAAGCTTTCTTT; cdr3_aa: CASGKTGNTEAFF
j_call: TRBJ1-3; d_call: NA; v_call: TRBV12-5; clone_size: NA; cdr3_nt: TGTGCTAGTGGACAGCGGGGAACGGGCGGAAACACCATATATTTT; cdr3_aa: CASGQRGTGGNTIYF
j_call: TRBJ1-1; d_call: NA; v_call: TRBV2; clone_size: NA; cdr3_nt: TGTGCCAGCAGTGAGGAGAGGTTGAACACTGAAGCTTTCTTT; cdr3_aa: CASSEERLNTEAFF
j_call: TRBJ1-1; d_call: TRBD1; v_call: TRBV9; clone_size: NA; cdr3_nt: TGTGCCAGCAGCGTAGGCGAGACAGGGCAGACTGAAGCTTTCTTT; cdr3_aa: CASSVGETGQTEAFF
j_call: TRBJ1-1; d_call: TRBD1; v_call: TRBV27; clone_size: NA; cdr3_nt: TGTGCCAGCAGATCCGCACAGGGGATGACTGAAGCTTTCTTT; cdr3_aa: CASRSAQGMTEAFF
j_call: TRBJ2-7; d_call: NA; v_call: TRBV4-2; clone_size: NA; cdr3_nt: TGTGCCAGCAGCCGTCTCCTAGAAGCCTACGAGCAGTACTTC; cdr3_aa: CASSRLLEAYEQYF
j_call: TRBJ2-7; d_call: TRBD2; v_call: TRBV15; clone_size: NA; cdr3_nt: TGTGCCACCAGCCCTGCGGGAGGGCTTGAGCAGTACTTC; cdr3_aa: CATSPAGGLEQYF
j_call: TRBJ2-5; d_call: NA; v_call: TRBV10-3; clone_size: NA; cdr3_nt: TGTGCCATCAGCCGCGGAGCGGGCCAAGAGACCCAGTACTTC; cdr3_aa: CAISRGAGQETQYF
j_call: TRBJ2-5; d_call: NA; v_call: TRBV28; clone_size: few; cdr3_nt: TGTGCCAGCAGCCCCCTCGTAGAGACCCAGTACTTC; cdr3_aa: CASSPLVETQYF
j_call: TRBJ2-1; d_call: NA; v_call: TRBV27; clone_size: NA; cdr3_nt: TGTGCCAGCAGTTATGGAGCGGGCTCCTACAATGAGCAGTTCTTC; cdr3_aa: CASSYGAGSYNEQFF
j_call: TRBJ2-1; d_call: TRBD1; v_call: TRBV5-4; clone_size: NA; cdr3_nt: TGTGCCAGCAGCTTGCGATTATCTGGGACAGGGTTTTATTATGAGCAGTTCTTC; cdr3_aa: CASSLRLSGTGFYYEQFF
j_call: TRBJ1-3; d_call: NA; v_call: TRBV5-1; clone_size: NA; cdr3_nt: TGCGCCAGCAGCCTGTCGACATTGAGCTCTGGAAACACCATATATTTT; cdr3_aa: CASSLSTLSSGNTIYF
j_call: TRBJ2-1; d_call: TRBD2; v_call: TRBV4-1; clone_size: once; cdr3_nt: TGCGCCAGCAGCAAAAGACTAGCGGGAGCCTACAATGAGCAGTTCTTC; cdr3_aa: CASSKRLAGAYNEQFF
j_call: TRBJ1-2; d_call: NA; v_call: TRBV19; clone_size: NA; cdr3_nt: TGTGCCAGTAAGGAGTATGTAACTGACTATGGCGGGGGCTACACCTTC; cdr3_aa: CASKEYVTDYGGGYTF
j_call: TRBJ2-7; d_call: TRBD1; v_call: TRBV4-1; clone_size: NA; cdr3_nt: TGCGCCAGCAGCCAACCGAGGGGGCCCTACGAGCAGTACTTC; cdr3_aa: CASSQPRGPYEQYF
j_call: TRBJ2-2; d_call: NA; v_call: TRBV19; clone_size: NA; cdr3_nt: TGTGCCAGTAGTATTAATGCGGACACCGGGGAGCTGTTTTTT; cdr3_aa: CASSINADTGELFF
j_call: TRBJ2-7; d_call: NA; v_call: TRBV5-8; clone_size: NA; cdr3_nt: TGTGCCAGCAGCTCGAGAGCGGGTCAAAGCTCCTACGAGCAGTACTTC; cdr3_aa: CASSSRAGQSSYEQYF
j_call: TRBJ2-7; d_call: NA; v_call: TRBV25-1; clone_size: NA; cdr3_nt: TGTGCCAGCAGTGATTTTGCGGGACCATCCACCCGGCAGTACTTC; cdr3_aa: CASSDFAGPSTRQYF
j_call: TRBJ2-6; d_call: TRBD2; v_call: TRBV5-1; clone_size: NA; cdr3_nt: TGCGCCAGCATGTTAAGCGCGGGGGCTGGGGCCAACGTCCTGACTTTC; cdr3_aa: CASMLSAGAGANVLTF
j_call: TRBJ2-7; d_call: NA; v_call: TRBV7-8; clone_size: NA; cdr3_nt: TGTGCCAGCAGCCCTGGGAGGACAAACTCCTACGAGCAGTACTTC; cdr3_aa: CASSPGRTNSYEQYF
j_call: TRBJ1-1; d_call: NA; v_call: TRBV9; clone_size: NA; cdr3_nt: TGTGCCAGCAGCGTAGGAGGGTCCGCTGAAGCTTTCTTT; cdr3_aa: CASSVGGSAEAFF
j_call: TRBJ2-7; d_call: NA; v_call: TRBV6-1; clone_size: NA; cdr3_nt: TGTGCCAGCAGCCCCAATGGGGGGGCCGAGCAGTACTTC; cdr3_aa: CASSPNGGAEQYF
j_call: TRBJ2-5; d_call: NA; v_call: TRBV4-1; clone_size: NA; cdr3_nt: TGCGCCAGCAGCCAAGGGACAGCAAACCAAGAGACCCAGTACTTC; cdr3_aa: CASSQGTANQETQYF
j_call: TRBJ2-3; d_call: TRBD1; v_call: TRBV5-6; clone_size: NA; cdr3_nt: TGTGCCAGCAGTGACAGGGGCCCAGATACGCAGTATTTT; cdr3_aa: CASSDRGPDTQYF
j_call: TRBJ1-2; d_call: NA; v_call: TRBV18; clone_size: NA; cdr3_nt: TGTGCCAGCTCACCACCAAGCAGTAGGGGGAATGGCTACACCTTC; cdr3_aa: CASSPPSSRGNGYTF
j_call: TRBJ1-2; d_call: NA; v_call: TRBV19; clone_size: NA; cdr3_nt: TGTGCCAGTAGTATTACAGGGTCGGCTGGCTACACCTTC; cdr3_aa: CASSITGSAGYTF
j_call: TRBJ1-2; d_call: NA; v_call: TRBV6-6; clone_size: NA; cdr3_nt: TGTGCCAGCAGTTACGACAAAGCTAACTATGGCTACACCTTC; cdr3_aa: CASSYDKANYGYTF
j_call: TRBJ1-1; d_call: NA; v_call: TRBV29-1; clone_size: few; cdr3_nt: TGCAGCGTTGGCGGGACCACTGAAGCTTTCTTT; cdr3_aa: CSVGGTTEAFF
j_call: TRBJ1-2; d_call: NA; v_call: TRBV7-9; clone_size: few; cdr3_nt: TGTGCCAGCAGCTTAGCGGGGGCGCGGGGCTACACCTTC; cdr3_aa: CASSLAGARGYTF